The 27 T cell receptor beta chains in this list originate from one sample, sequenced in a study of T cells in Graves' hyperthyroidism and ophthalmopathy. From RNA transcripts, TCR beta CDR3 regions were amplified. A set of HTBI primers served as the primers for a first-round RT-PCR of the TCR CDR3. From the multiplex PCR reads, TCRdb called clonotypes with MiXCR, one entry per CDR3 protein. The sample has about 580,000 distinct CDR3 sequences, about 14% seen once. The material sequenced was blood. The receptor set was obtained from a woman in her twenties or thirties with Graves' hyperthyroidism that later progressed to Graves' ophthalmopathy.

This clonotype has only a few counts. One base away lies a much larger clone, so this may be a sequencing read error. The chain couples TRBV2 to TRBJ1-1; no firm D call. The CDR3 loop spans 12 amino acids. V lost 7 bases, J lost 11 bases, and 17 bases lay in between. CDR1 is SNHLY and CDR2 is FYNNEI in the germline V gene. The CDR3 is CASTLHAREAFF. As DNA, the CDR3 is TGTGCCAGCACCCTACATGCCCGGGAGGCTTTCTTT.

This clonotype showed up just a few times. The chain recombines TRBV6-1 with TRBJ2-7; D uncertain. V gave up 5 bases and J gave up 2 bases, with 10 bases separating them. Germline values: CDR1 MNHNS, CDR2 SASEGT. There are 13 residues in the CDR3. The CDR3 nucleotides read TGTGCCAGCAGTCCAACGAACACCTACGAGCAGTACTTC. Protein sequence: CASSPTNTYEQYF.

Many counts were recorded for this clonotype. The chain links TRBV5-1 to TRBJ2-1, with D maybe TRBD2 (6 bases). The CDR3 is 15 residues long. Germline lookup yields CDR1 SGHRS and CDR2 YFSETQ. V lost 0 bases to trimming and J lost 8 bases, with 15 bases between them. CDR3 sequence (DNA): TGCGCCAGCAGCTTGGGGCTAGCGAGGGGCGATGAGCAGTTCTTC. Its translation: CASSLGLARGDEQFF.

This clonotype has a handful of counts. The rearrangement uses TRBV6-1 and TRBJ2-1; TRBD1 agrees at 10 bases. The CDR3 is 16 amino acids. J lost 7 bases, V lost 6 bases, and 12 bases had no gene match. From germline, CDR1 is MNHNS and CDR2 SASEGT. CDR3 loop: CASSARQGAKRNEQFF. The CDR3 DNA reads TGTGCCAGCAGCGCCCGACAGGGGGCGAAAAGGAATGAGCAGTTCTTC.

This clonotype was detected ten times or more. The rearrangement joins TRBV10-3 to TRBJ2-3, with D tentatively TRBD1 or TRBD2 (5 bases each). Trimming shortened V by 3 bases and J by 3 bases, and 16 bases separated the two germline ends. This CDR3 is built from 16 residues. The germline V gene encodes CDR1 ENHRY and CDR2 SYGVKD. CDR3 in amino acids: CAISDGAIGSTDTQYF. DNA for the CDR3: TGTGCCATCAGTGACGGGGCGATAGGGTCTACAGATACGCAGTATTTT.

This clonotype was counted many times. The chain joins TRBV6-2 or TRBV6-3 to TRBJ1-5; TRBD1 might be the D (5 bases). The CDR3 sequence is 16 residues long. With 4 bases removed from V and 7 bases from J, the gap between germline ends came to 20 bases. In germline, CDR1 is MNHEY, CDR2 SVGEGT. CDR3 DNA: TGTGCCAGCAGTTTCCCTCCCAAGGGGATCGGCCAGCCCCAGCATTTT. The encoded protein is CASSFPPKGIGQPQHF.

Many counts were recorded for this clonotype. This rearrangement joins TRBV4-1 to TRBJ1-1; D remains ambiguous. Per the germline V gene, CDR1 is MGHRA and CDR2 is YSYEKL. This CDR3 has 14 amino acids. Trimming left V 6 bases short and J 0 bases short, with 11 bases between. The CDR3 DNA sequence: TGCGCCAGCAGTCTTGAGTGGATGAACACTGAAGCTTTCTTT. Translated, it gives CASSLEWMNTEAFF.

This clonotype was observed at least ten times. The chain couples TRBV27 to TRBJ1-1; possibly TRBD1 for D (5 bases). CDR1 and CDR2 from the germline V gene are MNHEY and SMNVEV (reference sequence). V was pared by 2 bases and J by 0 bases, with 13 bases between. The CDR3 has 16 residues. This chain's CDR3 is CASSLGTEPMNTEAFF. Written as DNA, the CDR3 is TGTGCCAGCAGTTTAGGGACGGAGCCTATGAACACTGAAGCTTTCTTT.

A few counts support this clonotype. The chain recombines TRBV29-1 with TRBJ1-4; tentative D call: TRBD1 (6 bases). V lost 5 bases and J lost 6, with 13 bases in between. The CDR3 extends over 13 amino acids. CDR1 SQVTM and CDR2 ANQGSEA come from the germline V gene. CDR3 coding DNA: TGCAGCGTTTTGAGGGGGGGCGATGAAAAACTGTTTTTT. Protein: CSVLRGGDEKLFF. The complete variable domain, with remaining parts taken from reference TRBV29-1 and TRBJ1-4, reads SAVISQKPSRDICQRGTSLTIQCQVDSQVTMMFWYRQQPGQSLTLIATANQGSEATYESGFVIDKFPISRPNLTFSTLTVSNMSPEDSSIYLCSVLRGGDEKLFFGSGTQLSVL.

The J gene is TRBJ2-7, the V gene TRBV15; a weak D match, TRBD2 (5 bases). Germline V gives CDR1 LNHNV, CDR2 YYDKDF (reference sequence). This CDR3 has 16 amino acids. Trimming stripped 1 base from V and 0 bases from J, with 13 bases between. The CDR3 here is CATSRGPGSNSYEQYF. CDR3 in DNA: TGTGCCACCAGCAGAGGTCCGGGGAGTAACTCCTACGAGCAGTACTTC.

The sample holds many counts of this clonotype. V gene TRBV12-3 or TRBV12-4 combines with J gene TRBJ2-3; 8 bases align to TRBD2. The CDR3 contains 16 residues. Germline trimming cut 5 bases from V and 5 bases from J; bases unmatched to any gene: 12. CDR3 bases: TGTGCCAGCAGTCCCCGGCGACTAGCGCTGAGAGATACGCAGTATTTT. It codes for CASSPRRLALRDTQYF.

This clonotype was picked up many times. The chain uses TRBV11-2 and TRBJ1-5, with TRBD1 identical over 8 bases. The germline CDR1 and CDR2 sequences are SGHAT and FQNNGV. This CDR3 comprises 16 residues. Germline trimming cut 5 bases from V and 0 bases from J; bases unmatched to any gene: 6. Here the CDR3 reads CASSPAGQGSNQPQHF. The CDR3 bases are TGTGCCAGCAGCCCTGCCGGACAGGGTAGCAATCAGCCCCAGCATTTT.

This clonotype was seen a handful of times. This chain uses TRBV25-1 with TRBJ1-5; D gene ambiguous. CDR1 and CDR2 (germline): MGHDK, SYGVNS. V was shortened by 7 bases and J by 4 bases, with 11 bases between the two germline ends. The CDR3 sequence is 13 residues long. CDR3 bases: TGTGCCAGCAACGACGGAATAAATCAGCCCCAGCATTTT. Translation: CASNDGINQPQHF.

The chain links TRBV30 to TRBJ1-5, with a tentative D call TRBD1 (6 bases). CDR1 GTSNPN and CDR2 SVGIG come from the germline V gene (reference sequence). The CDR3 runs to 14 residues. The V end lost 2 bases, the J end lost 5 bases, and 13 bases lay between the germline ends. The CDR3 DNA reads as TGTGCCTGGAGTCCCCCGGGGGGCGATCAGCCCCAGCATTTT. Translating gives CAWSPPGGDQPQHF.

As concerns this clonotype: This CDR3 fails to terminate in the conserved phenylalanine or tryptophan, so it likely reflects a read error. The rearrangement uses TRBV12-3 or TRBV12-4 and TRBJ1-2; D not certain. V was trimmed by 6 bases and J by 8 bases, leaving 10 bases between them. This CDR3 is built from 11 residues. CDR3 residues: CASSLGGGYTL. CDR3 nucleotide sequence: TGTGCCAGCAGCCTGGGAGGCGGCTACACCCTC.

This clonotype turned up a few times. The V and J genes are TRBV30 and TRBJ1-6; 7 nucleotides line up with TRBD1. Germline values: CDR1 GTSNPN, CDR2 SVGIG (reference sequence). The V gene end was trimmed by 4 bases and the J gene end by 6 bases; junction bases not matched to a gene: 6. The length of the CDR3 is 14 residues. CDR3 coding DNA: TGTGCCTGGACCCCGGGACAGCCTAATTCACCCCTCCACTTT. Translation: CAWTPGQPNSPLHF.

This clonotype was recorded a few times. The V and J genes are TRBV6-1 and TRBJ1-3, with a possible D match to TRBD1 (6 bases). V lost 6 bases to trimming and J lost 0 bases, with 24 bases between them. The CDR3 extends over 19 amino acids. Germline CDR1 and CDR2: MNHNS and SASEGT. CDR3 sequence (DNA): TGTGCCAGCAGCCCCCTCGGACAGCGACACCGACCCTCTGGAAACACCATATATTTT. This gives the protein CASSPLGQRHRPSGNTIYF.

The table lists this clonotype with many counts. The rearrangement links TRBV6-5 to TRBJ2-3, with D tentatively TRBD1 (6 bases). Trimming shortened V by 2 bases and J by 2 bases, and 11 bases separated the two germline ends. Germline lookup yields CDR1 MNHEY and CDR2 SVGAGI. The CDR3 length is 15 residues. The CDR3 coding sequence is TGTGCCAGCAGTTACCAACAGGGTCACACAGATACGCAGTATTTT. It is translated as CASSYQQGHTDTQYF.

At least ten counts were recorded for this clonotype. Here the CDR3 DNA reads TGTGCCAGCAGTACCAGGATCACCGGGGAGCTGTTTTTT. Its protein is CASSTRITGELFF. The chain links TRBV6-1 to TRBJ2-2; D not resolved. The CDR3 runs to 13 residues. V was shortened by 5 bases and J by 4 bases, with 8 bases between the two germline ends. Germline V gene sequence: CDR1 MNHNS, CDR2 SASEGT.

This chain connects TRBV3-1 to TRBJ2-1, with 13 bases aligning to TRBD2. The trim removed 2 bases at V and 2 bases at J, leaving 12 bases unmatched. This CDR3 has 20 residues. Germline V lookup: CDR1 LGHDT, CDR2 YNNKEL (reference sequence). The DNA for the CDR3 is TGTGCCAGCAGCCAAACTGTACTAGCGGGAGGGCCAGGACCCTACAATGAGCAGTTCTTC. Protein: CASSQTVLAGGPGPYNEQFF.

About this clonotype: This clone may be a read error of a much larger clone one base away. The rearrangement links TRBV11-3 to TRBJ1-1, with TRBD1 matching 7 bases. CDR3 length: 12 residues. Unmatched junction bases numbered 6, after V lost 4 bases and J lost 10 bases. Per the germline V gene, CDR1 is SGHNT and CDR2 is YENEEA. Here the CDR3 reads CASSSGQHLAFF. In nucleotides, the CDR3 is TGTGCCAGCAGCTCGGGACAGCATTTAGCTTTCTTT.

This clonotype was counted many times. The gene calls are TRBV11-2 and TRBJ2-1, with D unresolved. Germline V gives CDR1 SGHAT, CDR2 FQNNGV. CDR3 size: 15 residues. The V end lost 0 bases, the J end lost 5 bases, and 11 bases lay between the germline ends. CDR3 sequence reads: CASSLDRLGNNEQFF. CDR3 DNA sequence: TGTGCCAGCAGCTTAGATCGGCTAGGAAACAATGAGCAGTTCTTC.

This clonotype was counted at least ten times. J is TRBJ2-1 and V is TRBV7-8, with TRBD2 matching 9 bases. V shed 2 bases, J shed 1 base, and the junction held 9 bases outside the gene matches. CDR3 length: 18 residues. Germline CDR1 SGHVS, CDR2 FQNEAQ. CDR3 nucleotide sequence: TGTGCCAGCAGCTTAAATAGCGGGAGTTTGGGTTCCTACAATGAGCAGTTCTTC. Translated: CASSLNSGSLGSYNEQFF.

About this clonotype: A read error may be the cause here, since a much bigger clone is one base away. The chain carries TRBV10-3 and TRBJ2-7; D might be TRBD2 (5 bases). The CDR3 length is 14 residues. The germline gives CDR1 ENHRY, CDR2 SYGVKD. With 1 base removed from V and 3 bases from J, the gap between germline ends came to 10 bases. The CDR3, as DNA: TGTGCCATCAGTGAGTGGGAGTCCAACTACGAGCAGTACTTC. The encoded protein is CAISEWESNYEQYF.

Many counts were recorded for this clonotype. V is TRBV11-2 and J is TRBJ1-2; D remains unclear. The ends were cut back, 5 bases at V and 5 bases at J, with 9 bases in the middle. This CDR3 has 12 residues. The germline CDR1 and CDR2 sequences are SGHAT and FQNNGV. As DNA, the CDR3 is TGTGCCAGCAGCCAAAACAATTATGGCTACACCTTC. This sequence encodes CASSQNNYGYTF.

This clonotype was recorded many times. V gene TRBV20-1 combines with J gene TRBJ2-1, with 7 bases that match TRBD2. Germline-derived CDR1 and CDR2 are DFQATT and SNEGSKA (reference sequence). The CDR3 sequence is 13 residues long. V lost 4 bases and J lost 5; bases outside the gene matches: 5. The CDR3 sequence is CSAKSGVNNEQFF. The CDR3 DNA follows: TGCAGTGCTAAAAGCGGGGTCAACAATGAGCAGTTCTTC.

This clonotype was found many times. This sequence joins TRBV7-2 and TRBJ1-5, with 10 positions matching TRBD1. CDR3 size: 21 residues. V shed 1 base and J 1 base; nucleotides not matched to a gene: 16. CDR1 and CDR2 from the germline V gene are SGHTA and FQGNSA. The CDR3 DNA is TGTGCCAGCAGCTTAGGCAGCGCCGGGACAGGGGCCGTTTTGAGCAATCAGCCCCAGCATTTT. Translation: CASSLGSAGTGAVLSNQPQHF.